This T cell receptor beta chain stems from a study of blood T cell repertoires in COVID-19. Background on the study: Collection of acute and convalescent COVID-19 samples took place in the United States, Italy and Spain.

Assay used: immunoSEQ multiplex PCR; TCRdb lists only in-frame clones, some missing. The sample lists fewer than 120,000 clones, roughly nine tenths seen once, with more than 4.5% in the top ten. CDR1 SGHNT and CDR2 YYREEE come from the germline V gene (reference sequence). The CDR3 runs to 14 residues. Trimming left V 3 bases short and J 7 bases short, with 16 bases between. Sequenced material: peripheral blood. This TCR was sampled from a human donor in a cohort sampled during active COVID-19. The chain is built from TRBV5-4 and TRBJ2-5; D is possibly TRBD1 (6 bases). The CDR3 spells CASSSDRPTGTQYF. The CDR3 DNA is TGTGCCAGCAGCTCGGACAGACCAACAGGGACCCAGTACTTC.